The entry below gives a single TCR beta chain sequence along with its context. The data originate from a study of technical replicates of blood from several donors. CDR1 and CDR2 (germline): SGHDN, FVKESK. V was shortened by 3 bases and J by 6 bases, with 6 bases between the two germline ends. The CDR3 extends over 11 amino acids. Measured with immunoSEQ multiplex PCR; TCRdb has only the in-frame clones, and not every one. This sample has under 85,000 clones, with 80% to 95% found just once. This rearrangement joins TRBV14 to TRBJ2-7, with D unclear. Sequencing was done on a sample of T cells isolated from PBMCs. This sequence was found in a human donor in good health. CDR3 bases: TGTGCCAGCAGCCAGATAGCCGAGCAGTACTTC. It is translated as CASSQIAEQYF.